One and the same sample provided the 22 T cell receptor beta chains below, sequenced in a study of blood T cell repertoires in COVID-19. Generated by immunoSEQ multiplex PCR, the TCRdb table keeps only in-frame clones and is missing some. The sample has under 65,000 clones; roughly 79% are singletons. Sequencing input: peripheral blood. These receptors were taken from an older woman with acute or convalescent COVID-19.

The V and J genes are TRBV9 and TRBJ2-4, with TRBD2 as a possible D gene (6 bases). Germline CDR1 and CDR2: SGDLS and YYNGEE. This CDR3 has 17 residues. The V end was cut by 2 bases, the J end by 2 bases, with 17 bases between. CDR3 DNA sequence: TGTGCCAGCAGCGTCGGGGAGGCCCTAACAACCAAAAACATTCAGTACTTC. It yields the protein CASSVGEALTTKNIQYF. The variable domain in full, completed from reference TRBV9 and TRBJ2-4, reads DSGVTQTPKHLITATGQRVTLRCSPRSGDLSVYWYQQSLDQGLQFLIQYYNGEERAKGNILERFSAQQFPDLHSELNLSSLELGDSALYFCASSVGEALTTKNIQYFGAGTRLSVL.

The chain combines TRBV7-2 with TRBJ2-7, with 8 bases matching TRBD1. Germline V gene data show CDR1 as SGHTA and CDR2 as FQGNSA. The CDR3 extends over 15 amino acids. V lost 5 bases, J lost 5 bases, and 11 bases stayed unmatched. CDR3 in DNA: TGTGCCAGCAGCCGGAGCGGACAGGGAGGAAACGAGCAGTACTTC. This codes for CASSRSGQGGNEQYF.

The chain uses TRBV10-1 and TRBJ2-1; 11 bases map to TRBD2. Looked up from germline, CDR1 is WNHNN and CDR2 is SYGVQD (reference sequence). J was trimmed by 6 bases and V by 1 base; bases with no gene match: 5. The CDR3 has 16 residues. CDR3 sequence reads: CASSEFSGRALNEQFF. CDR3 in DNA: TGCGCCAGCAGTGAGTTTAGCGGGAGGGCCCTCAATGAGCAGTTCTTC.

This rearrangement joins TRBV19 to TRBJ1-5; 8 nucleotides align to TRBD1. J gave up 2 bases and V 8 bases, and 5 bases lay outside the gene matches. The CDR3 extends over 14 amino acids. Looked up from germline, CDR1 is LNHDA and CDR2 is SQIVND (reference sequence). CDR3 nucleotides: TGTGCCAGTGGGTTACAGGGGGGCAATCAGCCCCAGCATTTT. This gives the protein CASGLQGGNQPQHF.

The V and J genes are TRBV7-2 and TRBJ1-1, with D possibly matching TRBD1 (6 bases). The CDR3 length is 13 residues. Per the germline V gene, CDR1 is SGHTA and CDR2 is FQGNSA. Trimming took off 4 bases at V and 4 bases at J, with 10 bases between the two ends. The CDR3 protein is CASSSGQTTEAFF. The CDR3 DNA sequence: TGTGCCAGCAGCTCAGGACAGACCACTGAAGCTTTCTTT.

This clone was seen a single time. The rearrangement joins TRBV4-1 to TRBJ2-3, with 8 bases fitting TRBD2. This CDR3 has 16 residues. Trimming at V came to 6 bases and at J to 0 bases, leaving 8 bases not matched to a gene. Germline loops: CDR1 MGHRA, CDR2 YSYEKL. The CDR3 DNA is TGCGCCAGCAGTCCTGGGCGGGAGGTGAGCACAGATACGCAGTATTTT. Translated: CASSPGREVSTDTQYF.

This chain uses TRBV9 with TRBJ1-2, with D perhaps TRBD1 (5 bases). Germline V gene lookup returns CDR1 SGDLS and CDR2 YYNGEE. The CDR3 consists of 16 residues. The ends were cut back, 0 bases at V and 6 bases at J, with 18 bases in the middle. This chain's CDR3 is CASSVAMGGKRNGYTF. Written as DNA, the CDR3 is TGTGCCAGCAGCGTAGCTATGGGGGGGAAGAGGAATGGCTACACCTTC.

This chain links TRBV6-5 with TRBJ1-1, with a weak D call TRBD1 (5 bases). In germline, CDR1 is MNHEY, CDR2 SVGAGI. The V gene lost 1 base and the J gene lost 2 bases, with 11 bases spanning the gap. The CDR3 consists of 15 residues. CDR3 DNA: TGTGCCAGCAGTTACTGGGGGGGGGAAAACACTGAAGCTTTCTTT. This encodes CASSYWGGENTEAFF.

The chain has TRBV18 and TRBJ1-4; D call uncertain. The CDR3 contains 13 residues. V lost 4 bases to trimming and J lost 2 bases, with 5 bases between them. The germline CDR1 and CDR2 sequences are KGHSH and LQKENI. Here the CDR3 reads CASSLNTNEKLFF. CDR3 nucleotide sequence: TGTGCCAGCTCACTAAATACTAATGAAAAACTGTTTTTT.

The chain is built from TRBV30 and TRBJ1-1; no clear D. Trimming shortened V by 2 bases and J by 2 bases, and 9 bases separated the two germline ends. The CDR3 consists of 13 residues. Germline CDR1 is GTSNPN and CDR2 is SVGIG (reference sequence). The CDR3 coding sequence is TGTGCCTGGAGTCAGAACCCCAACACTGAAGCTTTCTTT. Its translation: CAWSQNPNTEAFF.

For the CDR3, the DNA is TGTGCCAGCATCTATGGGACTCCTAACTATGGCTACACCTTC. Translation gives CASIYGTPNYGYTF. J is TRBJ1-2 and V is TRBV2; TRBD1 might be the D (5 bases). The CDR3 extends over 14 amino acids. Deletions cut 7 bases from V and 0 bases from J, with 12 bases between. CDR1 is SNHLY and CDR2 is FYNNEI in the germline V gene.

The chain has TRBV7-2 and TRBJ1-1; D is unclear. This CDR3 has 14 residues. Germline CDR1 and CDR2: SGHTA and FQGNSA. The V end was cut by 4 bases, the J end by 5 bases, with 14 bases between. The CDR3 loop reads CASSSRYEGTEAFF. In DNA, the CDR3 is TGTGCCAGCAGCTCTAGGTATGAGGGTACTGAAGCTTTCTTT.

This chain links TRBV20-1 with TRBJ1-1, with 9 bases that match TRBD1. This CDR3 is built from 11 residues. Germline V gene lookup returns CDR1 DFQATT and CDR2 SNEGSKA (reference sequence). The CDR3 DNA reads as TGCAGCCGGGGACAGGGCTTTGAAGCTTTCTTT. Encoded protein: CSRGQGFEAFF.

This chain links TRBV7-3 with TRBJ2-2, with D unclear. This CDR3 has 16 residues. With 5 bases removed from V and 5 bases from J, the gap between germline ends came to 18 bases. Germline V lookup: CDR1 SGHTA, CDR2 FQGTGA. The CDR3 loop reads CASSKMAGLVTGELFF. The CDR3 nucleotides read TGTGCCAGCAGCAAAATGGCAGGTTTGGTTACCGGGGAGCTGTTTTTT.

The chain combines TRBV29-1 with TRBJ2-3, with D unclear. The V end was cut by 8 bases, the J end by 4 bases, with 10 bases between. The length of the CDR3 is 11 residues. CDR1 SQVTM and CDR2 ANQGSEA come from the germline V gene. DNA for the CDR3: TGCAGCTCCCGCCAGGCAGATACGCAGTATTTT. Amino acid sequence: CSSRQADTQYF.

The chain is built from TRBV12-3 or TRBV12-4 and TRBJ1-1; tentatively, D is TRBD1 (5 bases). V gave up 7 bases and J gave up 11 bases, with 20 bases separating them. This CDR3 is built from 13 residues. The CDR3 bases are TGTGCCAGCACCCATTCTTCCGGACCAGGGGCTTTCTTT. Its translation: CASTHSSGPGAFF.

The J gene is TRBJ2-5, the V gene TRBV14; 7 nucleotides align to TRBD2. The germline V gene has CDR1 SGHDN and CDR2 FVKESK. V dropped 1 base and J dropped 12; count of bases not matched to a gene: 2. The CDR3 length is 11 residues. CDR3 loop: CASSQAGTKYF. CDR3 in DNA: TGTGCCAGCAGCCAAGCAGGGACTAAGTACTTC.

For the CDR3, the DNA is TGTGCCAGCAGCTTAACTACGGGGGTCGGAAACACCATATATTTT. Translation: CASSLTTGVGNTIYF. The chain carries TRBV7-3 and TRBJ1-3, with D possibly matching TRBD1 (5 bases). This CDR3 is built from 15 residues. CDR1 is SGHTA and CDR2 is FQGTGA in the germline V gene. V gave up 0 bases and J gave up 4 bases, with 10 bases separating them.

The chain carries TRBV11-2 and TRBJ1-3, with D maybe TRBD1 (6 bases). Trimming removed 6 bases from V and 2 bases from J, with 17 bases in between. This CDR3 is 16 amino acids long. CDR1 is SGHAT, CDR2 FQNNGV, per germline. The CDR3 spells CASRRGLVSAGNTIYF. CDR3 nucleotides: TGTGCCAGCAGGAGGGGGTTAGTCTCGGCTGGAAACACCATATATTTT.

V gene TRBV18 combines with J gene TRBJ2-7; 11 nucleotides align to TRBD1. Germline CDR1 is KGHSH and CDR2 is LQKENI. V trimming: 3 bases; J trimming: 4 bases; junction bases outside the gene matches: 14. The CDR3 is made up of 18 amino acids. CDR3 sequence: CASSPLGTGGRTGYEQYF. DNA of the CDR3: TGTGCCAGCTCACCCCTCGGGACAGGGGGGAGAACGGGTTACGAGCAGTACTTC. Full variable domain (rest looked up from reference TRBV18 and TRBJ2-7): NAGVMQNPRHLVRRRGQEARLRCSPMKGHSHVYWYRQLPEEGLKFMVYLQKENIIDESGMPKERFSAEFPKEGPSILRIQQVVRGDSAAYFCASSPLGTGGRTGYEQYFGPGTRLTVT.

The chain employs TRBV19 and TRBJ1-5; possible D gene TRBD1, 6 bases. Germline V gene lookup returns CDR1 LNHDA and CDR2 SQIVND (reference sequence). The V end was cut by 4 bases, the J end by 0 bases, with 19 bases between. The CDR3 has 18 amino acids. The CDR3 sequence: CASSTRTGTTYSNQPQHF. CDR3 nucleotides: TGTGCCAGTAGTACGCGGACCGGGACAACATATAGCAATCAGCCCCAGCATTTT.

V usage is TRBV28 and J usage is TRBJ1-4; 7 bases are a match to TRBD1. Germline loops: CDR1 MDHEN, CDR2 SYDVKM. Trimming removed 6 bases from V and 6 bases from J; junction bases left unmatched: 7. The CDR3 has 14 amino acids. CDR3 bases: TGTGCCAGCAGCCAGGGGGACGATGATGAAAAACTGTTTTTT. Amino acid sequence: CASSQGDDDEKLFF.